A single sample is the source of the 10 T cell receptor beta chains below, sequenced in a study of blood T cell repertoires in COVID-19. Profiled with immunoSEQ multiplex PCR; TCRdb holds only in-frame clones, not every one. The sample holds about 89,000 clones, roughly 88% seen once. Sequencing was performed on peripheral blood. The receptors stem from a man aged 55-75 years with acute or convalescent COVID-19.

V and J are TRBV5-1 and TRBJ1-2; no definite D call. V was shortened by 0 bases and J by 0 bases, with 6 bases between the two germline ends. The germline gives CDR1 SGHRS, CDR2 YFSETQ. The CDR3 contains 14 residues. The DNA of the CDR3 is TGCGCCAGCAGCTTGGAGCCGGCTAACTATGGCTACACCTTC. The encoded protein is CASSLEPANYGYTF.

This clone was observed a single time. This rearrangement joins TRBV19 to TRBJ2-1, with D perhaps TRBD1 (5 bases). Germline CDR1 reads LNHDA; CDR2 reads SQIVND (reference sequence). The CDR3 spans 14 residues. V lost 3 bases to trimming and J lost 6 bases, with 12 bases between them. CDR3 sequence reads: CASSMGTGLNEQFF. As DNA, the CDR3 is TGTGCCAGTAGTATGGGAACAGGCCTCAATGAGCAGTTCTTC.

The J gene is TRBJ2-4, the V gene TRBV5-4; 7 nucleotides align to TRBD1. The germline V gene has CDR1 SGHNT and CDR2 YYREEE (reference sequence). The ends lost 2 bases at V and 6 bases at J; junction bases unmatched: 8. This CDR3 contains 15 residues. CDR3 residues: CASSLLEGAGNIQYF. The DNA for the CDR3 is TGTGCCAGCAGCTTATTAGAGGGGGCGGGAAACATTCAGTACTTC.

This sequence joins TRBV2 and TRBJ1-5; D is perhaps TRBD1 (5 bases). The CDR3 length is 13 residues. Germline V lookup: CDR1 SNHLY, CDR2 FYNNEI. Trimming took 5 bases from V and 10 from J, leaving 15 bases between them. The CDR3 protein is CASSPGRVDPQHF. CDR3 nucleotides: TGTGCCAGCAGTCCCGGCAGGGTTGATCCCCAGCATTTT.

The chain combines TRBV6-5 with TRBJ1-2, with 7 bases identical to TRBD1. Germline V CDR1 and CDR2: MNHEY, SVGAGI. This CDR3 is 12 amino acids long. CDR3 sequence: CATAGTENGYTF. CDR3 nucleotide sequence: TGTGCAACAGCTGGGACAGAGAATGGCTACACCTTC.

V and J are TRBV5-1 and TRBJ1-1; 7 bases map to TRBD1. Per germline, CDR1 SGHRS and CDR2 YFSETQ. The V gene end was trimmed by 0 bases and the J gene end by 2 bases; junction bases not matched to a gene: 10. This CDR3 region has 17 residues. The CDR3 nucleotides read TGCGCCAGCAGCTTGGGAGGCGGGGGGACAGCTAACACTGAAGCTTTCTTT. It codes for CASSLGGGGTANTEAFF.

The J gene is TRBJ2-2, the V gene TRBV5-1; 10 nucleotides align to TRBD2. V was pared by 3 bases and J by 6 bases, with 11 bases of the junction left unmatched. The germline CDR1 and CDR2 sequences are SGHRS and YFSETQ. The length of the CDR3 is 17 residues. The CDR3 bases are TGCGCCAGCAGCTCTACTATAGCGGGAGGTACGGCCGGGGAGCTGTTTTTT. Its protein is CASSSTIAGGTAGELFF.

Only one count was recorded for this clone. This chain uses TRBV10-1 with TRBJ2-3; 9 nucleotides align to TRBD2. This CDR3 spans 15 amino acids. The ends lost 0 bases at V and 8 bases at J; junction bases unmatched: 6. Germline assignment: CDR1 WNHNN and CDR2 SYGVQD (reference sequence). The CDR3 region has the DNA TGCGCCAGCAGTGAGTCCTTTGCGGGGGGGCTTACGCAGTATTTT. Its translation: CASSESFAGGLTQYF.

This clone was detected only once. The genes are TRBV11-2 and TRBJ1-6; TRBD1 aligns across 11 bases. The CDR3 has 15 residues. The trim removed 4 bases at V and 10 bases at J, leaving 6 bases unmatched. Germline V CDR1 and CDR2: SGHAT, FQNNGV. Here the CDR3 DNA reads TGTGCCAGCAGCTCGGACAGGGGGCGGAGGTCACCCCTCCACTTT. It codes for CASSSDRGRRSPLHF.

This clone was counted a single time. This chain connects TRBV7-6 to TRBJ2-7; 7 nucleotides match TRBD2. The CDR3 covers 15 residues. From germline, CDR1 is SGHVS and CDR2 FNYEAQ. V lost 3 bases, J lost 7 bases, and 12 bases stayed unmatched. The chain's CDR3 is CASSFRPDGGGEQYF. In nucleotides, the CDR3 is TGTGCCAGCAGCTTCCGACCAGACGGGGGAGGGGAGCAGTACTTC.